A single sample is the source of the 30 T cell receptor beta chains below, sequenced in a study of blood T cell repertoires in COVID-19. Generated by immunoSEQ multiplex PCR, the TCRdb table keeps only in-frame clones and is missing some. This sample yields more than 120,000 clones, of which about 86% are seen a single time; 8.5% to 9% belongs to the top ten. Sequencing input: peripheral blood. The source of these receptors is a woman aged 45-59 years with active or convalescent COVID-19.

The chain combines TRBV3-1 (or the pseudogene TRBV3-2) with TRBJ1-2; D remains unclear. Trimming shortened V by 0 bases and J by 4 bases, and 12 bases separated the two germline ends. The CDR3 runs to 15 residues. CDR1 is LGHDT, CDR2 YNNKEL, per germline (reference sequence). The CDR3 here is CASSQDTAGGYGYTF. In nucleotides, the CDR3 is TGTGCCAGCAGCCAAGATACAGCGGGCGGCTATGGCTACACCTTC.

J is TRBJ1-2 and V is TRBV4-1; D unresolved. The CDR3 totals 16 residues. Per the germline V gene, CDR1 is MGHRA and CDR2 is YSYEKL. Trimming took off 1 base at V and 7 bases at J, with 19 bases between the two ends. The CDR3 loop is CASSQVFTTGGSGYTF. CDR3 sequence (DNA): TGCGCCAGCAGCCAAGTCTTCACCACGGGAGGGAGTGGCTACACCTTC.

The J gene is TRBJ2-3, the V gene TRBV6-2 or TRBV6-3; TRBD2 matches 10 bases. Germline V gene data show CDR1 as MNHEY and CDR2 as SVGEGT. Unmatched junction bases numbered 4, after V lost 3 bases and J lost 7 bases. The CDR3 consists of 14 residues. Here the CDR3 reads CASSYLAGVYTQYF. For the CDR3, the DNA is TGTGCCAGCAGTTATCTAGCGGGGGTCTATACGCAGTATTTT.

The CDR3 sequence: CASTLTGTGYYEQYF. Written as DNA, the CDR3 is TGTGCCAGCACCCTTACCGGGACTGGGTACTACGAGCAGTACTTC. The gene calls are TRBV28 and TRBJ2-7, with D maybe TRBD2 (6 bases). V lost 7 bases and J lost 3, with 19 bases in between. Germline V gene lookup returns CDR1 MDHEN and CDR2 SYDVKM. This CDR3 is 15 amino acids long.

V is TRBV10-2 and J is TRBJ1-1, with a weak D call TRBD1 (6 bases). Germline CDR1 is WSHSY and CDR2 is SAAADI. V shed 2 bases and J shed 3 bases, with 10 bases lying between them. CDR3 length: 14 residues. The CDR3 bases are TGCGCCAGCAGTGAGGAGGGGGTAGACACTGAAGCTTTCTTT. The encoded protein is CASSEEGVDTEAFF.

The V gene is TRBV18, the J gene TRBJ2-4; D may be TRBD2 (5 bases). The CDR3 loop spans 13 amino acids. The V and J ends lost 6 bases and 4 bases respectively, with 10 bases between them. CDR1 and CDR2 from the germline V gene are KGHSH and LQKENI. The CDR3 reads CASSTGDKNIQYF. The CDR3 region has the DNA TGTGCCAGCTCGACCGGGGATAAAAACATTCAGTACTTC.

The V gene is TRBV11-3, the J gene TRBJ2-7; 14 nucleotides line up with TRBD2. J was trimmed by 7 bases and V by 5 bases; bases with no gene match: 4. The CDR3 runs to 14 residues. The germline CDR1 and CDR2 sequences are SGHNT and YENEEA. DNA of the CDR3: TGTGCCAGCAGCCCGGGACTAGCGGGGGCTGAGCAGTACTTC. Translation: CASSPGLAGAEQYF.

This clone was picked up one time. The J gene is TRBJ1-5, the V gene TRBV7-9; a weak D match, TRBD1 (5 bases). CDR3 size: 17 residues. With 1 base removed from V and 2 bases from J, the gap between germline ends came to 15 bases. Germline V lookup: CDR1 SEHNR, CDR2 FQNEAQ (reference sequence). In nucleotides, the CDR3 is TGTGCCAGCAGCTTAGACCCGGGGGAGGCCGGCAATCAGCCCCAGCATTTT. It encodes CASSLDPGEAGNQPQHF.

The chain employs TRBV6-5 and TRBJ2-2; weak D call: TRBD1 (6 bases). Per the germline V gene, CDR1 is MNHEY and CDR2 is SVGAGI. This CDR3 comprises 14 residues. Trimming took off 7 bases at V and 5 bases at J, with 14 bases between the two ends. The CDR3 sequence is CASIAQGFTGELFF. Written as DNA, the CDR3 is TGTGCCAGCATCGCACAGGGTTTTACCGGGGAGCTGTTTTTT.

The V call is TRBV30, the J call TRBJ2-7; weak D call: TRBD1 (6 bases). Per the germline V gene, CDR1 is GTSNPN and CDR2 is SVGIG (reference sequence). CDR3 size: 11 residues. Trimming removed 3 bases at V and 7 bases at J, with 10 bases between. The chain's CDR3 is CAWSRGGEQYF. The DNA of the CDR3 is TGTGCCTGGAGCCGAGGGGGTGAGCAGTACTTC.

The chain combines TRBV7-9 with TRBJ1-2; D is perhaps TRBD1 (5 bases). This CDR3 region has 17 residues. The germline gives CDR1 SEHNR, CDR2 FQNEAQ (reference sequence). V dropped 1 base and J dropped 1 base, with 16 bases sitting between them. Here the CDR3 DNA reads TGTGCCAGCAGCTTAGATGCGGAGGGGCACCTTAACTATGGCTACACCTTC. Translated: CASSLDAEGHLNYGYTF. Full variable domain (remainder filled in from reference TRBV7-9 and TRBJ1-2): DTGVSQNPRHKITKRGQNVTFRCDPISEHNRLYWYRQTLGQGPEFLTYFQNEAQLEKSRLLSDRFSAERPKGSFSTLEIQRTEQGDSAMYLCASSLDAEGHLNYGYTFGSGTRLTVV.

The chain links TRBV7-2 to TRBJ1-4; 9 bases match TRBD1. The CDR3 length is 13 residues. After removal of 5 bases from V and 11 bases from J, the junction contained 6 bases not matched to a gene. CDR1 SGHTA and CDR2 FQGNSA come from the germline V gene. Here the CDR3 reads CASSPRQGGKLFF. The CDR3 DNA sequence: TGTGCCAGCAGCCCCAGACAGGGGGGGAAACTGTTTTTT.

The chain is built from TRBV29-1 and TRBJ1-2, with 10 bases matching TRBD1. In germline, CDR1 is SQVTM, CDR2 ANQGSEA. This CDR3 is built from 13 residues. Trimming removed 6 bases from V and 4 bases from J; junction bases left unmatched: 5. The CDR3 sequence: CSVGTGDIYGYTF. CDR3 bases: TGCAGCGTGGGGACAGGGGATATCTATGGCTACACCTTC.

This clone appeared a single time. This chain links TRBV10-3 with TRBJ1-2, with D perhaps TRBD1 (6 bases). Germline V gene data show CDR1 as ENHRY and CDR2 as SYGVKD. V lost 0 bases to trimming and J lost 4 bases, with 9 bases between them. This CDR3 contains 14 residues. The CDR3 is CAISESRGGYGYTF. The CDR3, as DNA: TGTGCCATCAGTGAGTCGAGGGGGGGCTATGGCTACACCTTC.

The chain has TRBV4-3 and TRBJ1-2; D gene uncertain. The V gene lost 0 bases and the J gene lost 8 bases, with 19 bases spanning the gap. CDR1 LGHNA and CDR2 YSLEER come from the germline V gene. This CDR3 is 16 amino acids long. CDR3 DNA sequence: TGCGCCAGCAGCCAAGAGGTCCCGGGGTTATCAGGAGGCTACACCTTC. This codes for CASSQEVPGLSGGYTF.

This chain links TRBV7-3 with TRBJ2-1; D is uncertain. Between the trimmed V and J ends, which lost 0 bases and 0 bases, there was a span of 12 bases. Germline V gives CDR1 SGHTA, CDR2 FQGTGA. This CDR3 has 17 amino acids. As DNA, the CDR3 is TGTGCCAGCAGCTTAACGGCCACTACCAGCTCCTACAATGAGCAGTTCTTC. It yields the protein CASSLTATTSSYNEQFF.

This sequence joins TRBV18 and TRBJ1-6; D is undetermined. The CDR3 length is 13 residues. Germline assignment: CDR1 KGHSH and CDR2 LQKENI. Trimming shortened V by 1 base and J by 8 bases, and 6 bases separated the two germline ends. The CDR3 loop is CASSPLRDSPLHF. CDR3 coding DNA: TGTGCCAGCTCACCACTGAGGGATTCACCCCTCCACTTT.

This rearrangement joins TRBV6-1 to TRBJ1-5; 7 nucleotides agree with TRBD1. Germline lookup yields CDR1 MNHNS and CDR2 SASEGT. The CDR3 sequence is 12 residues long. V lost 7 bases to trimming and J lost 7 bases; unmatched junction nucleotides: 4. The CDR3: CASKQGTQPQHF. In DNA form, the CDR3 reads TGTGCCAGCAAACAGGGGACCCAGCCCCAGCATTTT.

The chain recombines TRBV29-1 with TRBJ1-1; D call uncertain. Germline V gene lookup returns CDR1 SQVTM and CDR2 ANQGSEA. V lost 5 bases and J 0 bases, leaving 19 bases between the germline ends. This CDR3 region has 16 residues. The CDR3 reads CSVYPGMGLVNTEAFF. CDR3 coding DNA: TGCAGCGTTTATCCGGGGATGGGCCTGGTGAACACTGAAGCTTTCTTT.

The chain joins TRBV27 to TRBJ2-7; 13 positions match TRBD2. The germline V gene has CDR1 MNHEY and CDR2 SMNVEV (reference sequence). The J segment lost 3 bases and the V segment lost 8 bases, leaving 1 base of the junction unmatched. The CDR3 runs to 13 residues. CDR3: CASRLAGGYEQYF. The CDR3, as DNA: TGTGCCAGCCGACTAGCGGGAGGCTACGAGCAGTACTTC.

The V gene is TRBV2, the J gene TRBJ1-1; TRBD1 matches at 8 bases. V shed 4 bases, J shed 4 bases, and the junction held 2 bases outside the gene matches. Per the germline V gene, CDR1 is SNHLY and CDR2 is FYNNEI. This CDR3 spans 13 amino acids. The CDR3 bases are TGTGCCAGCAGTGCAACAGGGGGCACTGAAGCTTTCTTT. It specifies CASSATGGTEAFF.

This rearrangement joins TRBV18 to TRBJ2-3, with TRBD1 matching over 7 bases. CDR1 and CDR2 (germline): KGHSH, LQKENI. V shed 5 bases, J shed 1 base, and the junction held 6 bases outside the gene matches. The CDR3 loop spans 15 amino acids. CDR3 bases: TGTGCCAGCTCAGTTACTACAGGGGGCACAGATACGCAGTATTTT. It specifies CASSVTTGGTDTQYF.

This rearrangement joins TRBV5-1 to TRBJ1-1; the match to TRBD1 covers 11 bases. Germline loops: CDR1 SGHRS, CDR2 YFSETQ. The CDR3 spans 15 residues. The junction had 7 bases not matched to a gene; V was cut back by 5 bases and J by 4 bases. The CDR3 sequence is CASRDPGTGGTEAFF. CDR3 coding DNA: TGCGCCAGCAGAGATCCCGGGACAGGGGGCACTGAAGCTTTCTTT.

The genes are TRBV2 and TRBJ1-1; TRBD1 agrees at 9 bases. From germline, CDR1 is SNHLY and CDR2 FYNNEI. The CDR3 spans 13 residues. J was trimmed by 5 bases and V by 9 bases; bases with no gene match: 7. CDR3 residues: CARTGTGRTEAFF. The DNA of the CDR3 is TGTGCCAGAACCGGGACAGGGAGGACTGAAGCTTTCTTT.

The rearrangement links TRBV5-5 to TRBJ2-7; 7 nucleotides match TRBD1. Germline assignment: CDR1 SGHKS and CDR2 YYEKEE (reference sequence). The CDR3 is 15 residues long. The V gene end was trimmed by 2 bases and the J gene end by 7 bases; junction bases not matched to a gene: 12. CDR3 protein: CASSFRDSIYVEQYF. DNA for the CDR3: TGTGCCAGCAGCTTCCGGGACAGCATTTACGTGGAGCAGTACTTC. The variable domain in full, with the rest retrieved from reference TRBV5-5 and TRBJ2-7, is DAGVTQSPTHLIKTRGQQVTLRCSPISGHKSVSWYQQVLGQGPQFIFQYYEKEERGRGNFPDRFSARQFPNYSSELNVNALLLGDSALYLCASSFRDSIYVEQYFGPGTRLTVT.

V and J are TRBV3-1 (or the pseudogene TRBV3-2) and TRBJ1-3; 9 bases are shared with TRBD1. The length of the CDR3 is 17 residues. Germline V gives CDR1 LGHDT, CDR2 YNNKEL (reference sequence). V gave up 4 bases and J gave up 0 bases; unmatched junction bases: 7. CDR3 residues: CASSPQEGQGSGNTIYF. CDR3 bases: TGTGCCAGCAGCCCCCAGGAGGGACAGGGCTCTGGAAACACCATATATTTT.

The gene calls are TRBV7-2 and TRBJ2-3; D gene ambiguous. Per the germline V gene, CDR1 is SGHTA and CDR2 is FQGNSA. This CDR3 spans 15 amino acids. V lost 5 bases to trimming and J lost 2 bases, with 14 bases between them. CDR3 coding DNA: TGTGCCAGCAGCCCCCTAGGTTCCGACACAGATACGCAGTATTTT. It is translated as CASSPLGSDTDTQYF.

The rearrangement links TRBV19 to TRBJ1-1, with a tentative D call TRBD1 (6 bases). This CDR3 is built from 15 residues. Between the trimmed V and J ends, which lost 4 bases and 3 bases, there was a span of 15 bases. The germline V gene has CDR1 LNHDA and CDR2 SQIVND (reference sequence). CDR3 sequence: CASSNRGGGDTEAFF. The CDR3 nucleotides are TGTGCCAGTAGTAATCGCGGGGGCGGGGACACTGAAGCTTTCTTT.

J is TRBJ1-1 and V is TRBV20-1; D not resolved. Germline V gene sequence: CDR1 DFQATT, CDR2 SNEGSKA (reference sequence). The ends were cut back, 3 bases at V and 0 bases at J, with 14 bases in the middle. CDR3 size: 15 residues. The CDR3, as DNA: TGCAGTGCTAGTTCGGCCGGGAAGTTGAACACTGAAGCTTTCTTT. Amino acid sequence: CSASSAGKLNTEAFF.

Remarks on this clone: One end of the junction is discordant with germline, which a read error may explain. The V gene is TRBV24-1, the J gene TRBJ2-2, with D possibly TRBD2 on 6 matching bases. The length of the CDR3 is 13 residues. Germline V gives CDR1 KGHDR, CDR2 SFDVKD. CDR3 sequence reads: CATSEAGTGGLFF. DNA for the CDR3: TGTGCCACCAGTGAGGCCGGGACCGGGGGGCTGTTTTTT.